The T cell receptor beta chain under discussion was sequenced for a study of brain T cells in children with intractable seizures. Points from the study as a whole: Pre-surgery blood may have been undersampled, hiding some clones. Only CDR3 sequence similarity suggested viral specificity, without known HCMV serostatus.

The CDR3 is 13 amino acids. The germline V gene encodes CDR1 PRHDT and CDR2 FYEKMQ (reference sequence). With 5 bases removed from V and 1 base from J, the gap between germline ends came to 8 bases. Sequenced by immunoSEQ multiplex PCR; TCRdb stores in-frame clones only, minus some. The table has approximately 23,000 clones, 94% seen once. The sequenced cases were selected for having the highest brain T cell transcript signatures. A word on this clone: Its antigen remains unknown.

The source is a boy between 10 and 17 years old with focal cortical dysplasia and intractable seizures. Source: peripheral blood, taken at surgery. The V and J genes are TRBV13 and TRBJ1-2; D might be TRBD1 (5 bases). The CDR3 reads CASSRDGNYGYTF. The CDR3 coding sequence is TGTGCCAGCAGCCGGGACGGTAACTATGGCTACACCTTC.